This TCR beta chain was found in a study of T cells after somatic rescue of genetic block. Assay: immunoSEQ multiplex PCR; the TCRdb copy retains only in-frame clones and omits some. The data contain tens of thousands of clones, 90% to 97% of them singletons. This CDR3 comprises 11 residues. The chain is built from TRBV21-1 and TRBJ1-2. TRBV21-1 is described as a pseudogene. The sequencing sample was made of peripheral blood mononuclear cells (PBMCs). This receptor was taken from a child under three years old. The CDR3 sequence is CASSKGYGYTF. The CDR3 DNA reads as TGTGCCAGCAGCAAAGGGTATGGCTACACCTTC.